These 19 T cell receptor beta chains were sequenced from one sample in a study of T cell repertoires in cytomegalovirus infection. For these TCRs, the target antigens are not known. TCRdb called the reads again in MiXCR, with one record for every CDR3 protein. The sample has approximately 910,000 distinct CDR3 sequences, under 40% seen once; the top ten hold roughly 13%. Specimen: cultured CD8+ T cells from PBMCs, collected from culture after CMV antigen stimulation. These receptors were taken from a human donor in good health (CMV status not recorded). Some clones in this sample may be carry-over from other donors' samples.

The chain uses TRBV7-9 and TRBJ2-1; D is ambiguous. CDR1 and CDR2 (germline): SEHNR, FQNEAQ (reference sequence). The CDR3 sequence is 16 residues long. V lost 1 base and J 2 bases, leaving 12 bases between the germline ends. The CDR3 DNA reads TGTGCCAGCAGCTTAGTCCTCAATCAACCCTACAATGAGCAGTTCTTC. It translates to CASSLVLNQPYNEQFF. Combining the CDR3 with reference TRBV7-9 and TRBJ2-1 gives the whole variable domain DTGVSQNPRHKITKRGQNVTFRCDPISEHNRLYWYRQTLGQGPEFLTYFQNEAQLEKSRLLSDRFSAERPKGSFSTLEIQRTEQGDSAMYLCASSLVLNQPYNEQFFGPGTRLTVL.

This clonotype was seen a few times. The V and J genes are TRBV7-6 and TRBJ1-4; D ambiguous. The germline CDR1 and CDR2 sequences are SGHVS and FNYEAQ. The CDR3 length is 15 residues. V shed 1 base and J shed 0 bases, with 6 bases lying between them. The CDR3 loop is CASSLGVSTNEKLFF. DNA for the CDR3: TGTGCCAGCAGCTTAGGGGTCTCAACTAATGAAAAACTGTTTTTT.

The chain combines TRBV7-9 with TRBJ2-4; the match to TRBD2 covers 11 bases. Germline V gene sequence: CDR1 SEHNR, CDR2 FQNEAQ (reference sequence). The junction had 5 bases not matched to a gene; V was cut back by 5 bases and J by 2 bases. This CDR3 has 16 amino acids. The CDR3 region is CASSLSGGESKNIQYF. As DNA, the CDR3 is TGTGCCAGCAGCCTTAGCGGGGGGGAGTCCAAAAACATTCAGTACTTC. Supplemented by reference TRBV7-9 and TRBJ2-4, the full variable domain reads DTGVSQNPRHKITKRGQNVTFRCDPISEHNRLYWYRQTLGQGPEFLTYFQNEAQLEKSRLLSDRFSAERPKGSFSTLEIQRTEQGDSAMYLCASSLSGGESKNIQYFGAGTRLSVL.

The CDR3 DNA reads as TGCGCCAGCGCGAACAGGGGCGAAGGCACCGGGGAGCTGTTTTTT. Its translation: CASANRGEGTGELFF. The chain links TRBV5-1 to TRBJ2-2; TRBD1 matches at 7 bases. This CDR3 spans 15 amino acids. With V trimmed by 7 bases and J by 4 bases, 10 bases remained unmatched. The V gene's germline CDR1 is SGHRS and CDR2 YFSETQ.

This clonotype was counted at least ten times. The rearrangement joins TRBV3-1 to TRBJ2-3; 7 bases align to TRBD1. Germline V gene sequence: CDR1 LGHDT, CDR2 YNNKEL (reference sequence). V dropped 1 base and J dropped 2; count of bases not matched to a gene: 12. This CDR3 is built from 18 residues. CDR3 residues: CASSQVWARDSNTDTQYF. For the CDR3, the DNA is TGTGCCAGCAGCCAAGTTTGGGCCCGGGACAGTAACACAGATACGCAGTATTTT.

This clonotype has a count of ten or more. This rearrangement joins TRBV7-2 to TRBJ1-5; 8 bases agree with TRBD1. V dropped 1 base and J dropped 5; count of bases not matched to a gene: 10. In germline, CDR1 is SGHTA, CDR2 FQGNSA. There are 17 residues in the CDR3. As DNA, the CDR3 is TGTGCCAGCAGCTTAGGGACCGGACAGGGAGGGCATCAGCCCCAGCATTTT. As protein: CASSLGTGQGGHQPQHF.

The rearrangement joins TRBV6-2 or TRBV6-3 to TRBJ1-2; 7 nucleotides match TRBD1. The V gene end was trimmed by 6 bases and the J gene end by 0 bases; junction bases not matched to a gene: 7. There are 15 residues in the CDR3. Germline CDR1 MNHEY, CDR2 SVGEGT. DNA of the CDR3: TGTGCCAGCAGGACCAGACAGGGAACTAACTATGGCTACACCTTC. As protein: CASRTRQGTNYGYTF.

The chain links TRBV27 to TRBJ2-1; 13 bases map to TRBD2. This CDR3 is built from 18 residues. J gave up 5 bases and V 3 bases, and 10 bases lay outside the gene matches. Germline loops: CDR1 MNHEY, CDR2 SMNVEV (reference sequence). This chain's CDR3 is CASSFRTSGGWDDNEQFF. CDR3 coding DNA: TGTGCCAGCAGTTTCCGGACTAGCGGGGGATGGGATGACAATGAGCAGTTCTTC.

This clonotype was counted many times. The V call is TRBV7-6, the J call TRBJ1-6; 9 bases agree with TRBD1. CDR3 length: 16 amino acids. Germline CDR1 and CDR2: SGHVS and FNYEAQ. Trimming took 1 base from V and 9 from J; bases not matched to a gene: 7. The CDR3 nucleotides read TGTGCCAGCAGCTTAGGTCCCCGGGACAGGGCTTCACCCCTCCACTTT. Translated, it gives CASSLGPRDRASPLHF.

CDR3 protein: CASSPEGIEQFF. In DNA form, the CDR3 reads TGTGCCAGCAGCCCAGAAGGGATTGAGCAGTTCTTC. The chain combines TRBV7-9 with TRBJ2-1; no reliable D call. Per germline, CDR1 SEHNR and CDR2 FQNEAQ (reference sequence). Between the trimmed V and J ends, which lost 5 bases and 9 bases, there was a span of 11 bases. The CDR3 consists of 12 residues.

The rearrangement joins TRBV6-1 to TRBJ1-2; D might be TRBD1 (6 bases). The CDR3 totals 15 residues. CDR1 MNHNS and CDR2 SASEGT come from the germline V gene. V was pared by 1 base and J by 7 bases, with 16 bases between. The chain's CDR3 is CASSEDRGRIGGYTF. As DNA, the CDR3 is TGTGCCAGCAGTGAAGATCGGGGGCGTATAGGTGGCTACACCTTC.

This chain connects TRBV20-1 to TRBJ2-3, with D maybe TRBD1 (6 bases). Germline V CDR1 and CDR2: DFQATT, SNEGSKA (reference sequence). The CDR3 runs to 17 residues. V lost 0 bases and J 5 bases, leaving 21 bases between the germline ends. CDR3 nucleotide sequence: TGCAGTGCTAGAGAAAGGGGGACCTCCGTTCCCGAAGATACGCAGTATTTT. Encoded protein: CSARERGTSVPEDTQYF.

The chain recombines TRBV25-1 with TRBJ1-5, with 10 nucleotides matching TRBD1. The CDR3 totals 19 residues. V gave up 5 bases and J gave up 4 bases; unmatched junction bases: 17. The germline V gene has CDR1 MGHDK and CDR2 SYGVNS. Here the CDR3 reads CASSLQGDRGQRWNQPQHF. CDR3 sequence (DNA): TGTGCCAGCAGTTTACAAGGAGACAGGGGGCAACGGTGGAATCAGCCCCAGCATTTT.

The chain links TRBV7-6 to TRBJ1-4; no reliable D call. Germline CDR1 and CDR2: SGHVS and FNYEAQ. V shed 4 bases and J shed 7 bases, with 7 bases lying between them. This CDR3 has 12 amino acids. Here the CDR3 reads CASSSDGEKLFF. CDR3 DNA: TGTGCCAGCAGCTCCGACGGTGAAAAACTGTTTTTT.

This clonotype showed up just once. The rearrangement uses TRBV6-5 and TRBJ1-1; D is uncertain. Trimming removed 7 bases from V and 8 bases from J, with 11 bases in between. This CDR3 is 11 amino acids long. CDR1 is MNHEY, CDR2 SVGAGI, per germline. The CDR3, as DNA: TGTGCCAGCAAGACTAGCGGAGAAGCTTTCTTT. Residues: CASKTSGEAFF.

This clonotype was seen at least ten times. The chain uses TRBV7-2 and TRBJ2-1; the D gene is possibly TRBD2 (5 bases). Germline-derived CDR1 and CDR2 are SGHTA and FQGNSA. The V gene lost 0 bases and the J gene lost 6 bases, with 9 bases spanning the gap. The CDR3 spans 14 residues. The CDR3 loop is CASSLAGAFNEQFF. The CDR3 nucleotides are TGTGCCAGCAGCTTAGCGGGAGCCTTCAATGAGCAGTTCTTC.

This clonotype was found a few times. This chain joins TRBV19 and TRBJ1-6; TRBD1 is a possible D gene (5 bases). CDR3 length: 15 amino acids. Between the trimmed V and J ends, which lost 3 bases and 6 bases, there was a span of 12 bases. Germline values: CDR1 LNHDA, CDR2 SQIVND (reference sequence). As DNA, the CDR3 is TGTGCCAGTAGTATCAGCTCGGGGGGTAATTCACCCCTCCACTTT. It is translated as CASSISSGGNSPLHF.

This clonotype was seen a handful of times. The CDR3 region is CASSGQGEGANVLTF. CDR3 sequence (DNA): TGTGCCAGCAGCGGACAGGGGGAAGGGGCCAACGTCCTGACTTTC. J is TRBJ2-6 and V is TRBV7-9; TRBD1 aligns across 10 bases. The CDR3 spans 15 residues. In germline, CDR1 is SEHNR, CDR2 FQNEAQ (reference sequence). J gave up 4 bases and V 5 bases, and 2 bases lay outside the gene matches.

For the CDR3, the DNA is TGTGCCAGTAGTAGCGTGAGCGGATGGGGGGCTAGTCGGAGCAATCAGCCCCAGCATTTT. It is translated as CASSSVSGWGASRSNQPQHF. The chain couples TRBV19 to TRBJ1-5; D may be TRBD1 (6 bases). CDR3 length: 20 amino acids. The germline gives CDR1 LNHDA, CDR2 SQIVND (reference sequence). V shed 4 bases and J shed 1 base, with 26 bases lying between them.